The sequence of this TCR beta chain was determined in a study of pediatric ulcerative colitis. Study conclusions and caveats: Ulcerative colitis patients shared more blood-rectal clones than controls. No controls had the two rectal clonotypes shared by ulcerative colitis patients.

With regard to this clone: Its antigen is currently unknown.

The survey-level immunoSEQ assay was used. TCRdb's copy holds only in-frame clones and misses some; the assay was immunoSEQ multiplex PCR. The data show some 40,000 clones, 75% seen once. One to two pinch biopsies were taken from the rectum during colonoscopy. The V gene's germline CDR1 is SGHRS and CDR2 YFSETQ. This CDR3 is 15 amino acids long. The ends lost 4 bases at V and 3 bases at J; junction bases unmatched: 7. The source of this sequence is a boy between 10 and 17 years old with severe ulcerative colitis. The chain has TRBV5-1 and TRBJ2-1; 7 nucleotides match TRBD1. Sequencing input: gut tissue. CDR3 nucleotides: TGCGCCAGCAGCGGTGGGGGACAGAGCTACAATGAGCAGTTCTTC. Protein product: CASSGGGQSYNEQFF.